A selection of T cell receptor beta chains follows, all from one sample in a study of graft-versus-host responses after intestinal transplantation. These receptors are not linked to any known antigen. Some clones are missing from TCRdb's copy, which holds only in-frame ones; the method was immunoSEQ multiplex PCR. The data contain around 120,000 clones, approximately 92% of them seen just once; the ten biggest clones take up over 0.1%. Here the sequenced sample was unstimulated CD4+ T cells sorted from spleen or lymph node cells, taken before intestinal transplant. These receptors were obtained from a human donor who received an intestinal transplant. Each CDR3 is given with its conserved first and last residue. Each record gives: V gene, D gene, J gene, CDR3 length, clone size, CDR3 DNA, CDR3 protein. A D gene is named only where the DNA matches it firmly. Size is omitted from some rows. Given values are once, few, many or a class for expanded clones.

TRBV19	.	TRBJ2-3	14	.	TGTGCCAGTAGTATACCCTTGACCACAGATACGCAGTATTTT	CASSIPLTTDTQYF
TRBV21-1	.	TRBJ2-7	14	once	TGTGCCAACAGACGGGACAGCTTCTCCTACGAGCAGTACTTC	CANRRDSFSYEQYF
TRBV5-1	.	TRBJ1-2	15	.	TGCGCCAGCAGCTTGGGGACAGCCAACCTCTATGGCTACACCTTC	CASSLGTANLYGYTF
TRBV6-5	.	TRBJ1-1	13	once	TGTGCCACCGGTGGTTGGAGGAACACTGAAGCTTTCTTT	CATGGWRNTEAFF
TRBV11-2	.	TRBJ2-1	14	.	TGTGCCAGCAGCTTCCGGGACTCACCACGGGGGCAGTTCTTC	CASSFRDSPRGQFF
TRBV7-9	TRBD1	TRBJ1-4	15	.	TGTGCCAGCAGCTCCTACAGGGGTCTGGGTGAAAAACTGTTTTTT	CASSSYRGLGEKLFF
TRBV2	TRBD1	TRBJ1-2	18	.	TGTGCCAGCAGTGAATGGAACAGGGGGAGATTCGCACACTATGGCTACACCTTC	CASSEWNRGRFAHYGYTF
TRBV5-6	.	TRBJ2-6	16	.	TGTGCCAGCAGCTTGGCGGGGTCCTCTGGGGCCAACGTCCTGACTTTC	CASSLAGSSGANVLTF
TRBV7-2	.	TRBJ1-3	12	few	TGTGCCAGCAGCTTAGGGCCGAACACCATATATTTT	CASSLGPNTIYF
TRBV28	.	TRBJ2-3	13	.	TGTGCCAGCGGCGCAGGGCGATCAGATACGCAGTATTTT	CASGAGRSDTQYF
TRBV9	.	TRBJ2-4	15	.	TGTGCCAGCAGCGTAGAGGCGGTAGGAGGAAACATTCAGTACTTC	CASSVEAVGGNIQYF
TRBV10-1	.	TRBJ2-5	13	.	TGCGCCAGCGGTAGTTTTAGCGCAGAGACCCAGTACTTC	CASGSFSAETQYF
TRBV19	.	TRBJ1-2	12	.	TGTGCCAGTAGTCCGCAGGGTGGTGGCTACACCTTC	CASSPQGGGYTF
TRBV9	TRBD1	TRBJ1-2	16	.	TGTGCCAGCAGCAGCCGGACAGGGGGCCTGAACTATGGCTACACCTTC	CASSSRTGGLNYGYTF
TRBV27	.	TRBJ1-2	15	.	TGTGCCAGCAGTTTAGGTTGGGGGGAAAACTATGGCTACACCTTC	CASSLGWGENYGYTF
TRBV6-6	.	TRBJ2-2	13	once	TGTGCCAGCAGTTTTAGCGGCACCGGGGAGCTGTTTTTT	CASSFSGTGELFF
TRBV19	TRBD1	TRBJ2-1	13	.	TGTGCCAGTAGTACCCAGGGGGCTGGTGAGCAGTTCTTC	CASSTQGAGEQFF
TRBV5-1	.	TRBJ2-2	13	once	TGCGCCAGCAGCTTAAAGAACACCGGGGAGCTGTTTTTT	CASSLKNTGELFF
TRBV5-1	TRBD1	TRBJ1-1	14	.	TGCGCCAGCAGCTTGGGGGCAGGGGGCACTGAAGCTTTCTTT	CASSLGAGGTEAFF
TRBV7-8	.	TRBJ1-3	14	.	TGTGCCAGCAGCTTAGGGACCTCTGGAAACACCATATATTTT	CASSLGTSGNTIYF
TRBV11-3	.	TRBJ2-3	15	once	TGTGCCAGCAGCTTAGGTGTAAGGGGCGCGGATACGCAGTATTTT	CASSLGVRGADTQYF
TRBV10-3	TRBD1	TRBJ1-1	12	.	TGTGCCACGACAGGGGTGGACACTGAAGCTTTCTTT	CATTGVDTEAFF
TRBV19	.	TRBJ2-1	13	.	TGTGCCAGTCACCTTTCCCCGGACCATGAGCAGTTCTTC	CASHLSPDHEQFF
TRBV12-5	TRBD1	TRBJ1-5	15	.	TGTGCTAGTGGTTTCCCTAGGACAGGTAGCCAGCCCCAGCATTTT	CASGFPRTGSQPQHF
TRBV25-1	TRBD1	TRBJ1-1	15	.	TGTGCCAGCAGTGAGGTGGGACAGTCGGGCACTGAAGCTTTCTTT	CASSEVGQSGTEAFF
TRBV7-2	TRBD1	TRBJ2-1	15	.	TGTGCCAGCAGCTGGACCGGGACAGGGTTGGGTGAGCAGTTCTTC	CASSWTGTGLGEQFF
TRBV13	.	TRBJ2-7	15	.	TGTGCCAGCAGCTTCGAGGGTCTAGCAGGCCTCGAGCAGTACTTC	CASSFEGLAGLEQYF
TRBV2	.	TRBJ1-3	13	.	TGTGCCAGCAAAGGGGATCTTGGAAACACCATATATTTT	CASKGDLGNTIYF
TRBV15	.	TRBJ2-1	15	.	TGTGCCACCAGCAGAGTCACTGGGTCCTACAATGAGCAGTTCTTC	CATSRVTGSYNEQFF
TRBV9	.	TRBJ2-3	12	.	TGTGCCAGCAGCGTGTTCGAGGGTACGCAGTATTTT	CASSVFEGTQYF
TRBV21-1	.	TRBJ2-7	12	.	TGTGTCCCGGCGAGGGGACTCTACGAGCAGTACTTC	CVPARGLYEQYF
TRBV6-1	TRBD2	TRBJ2-1	15	.	TGTGCCGGACGCGCGGGAGGGTTCGCCTACAATGAGCAGTTCTTC	CAGRAGGFAYNEQFF
TRBV19	.	TRBJ1-2	13	.	TGTGCCAGTAATGGGCTAGAGTCCTATGGCTACACCTTC	CASNGLESYGYTF
TRBV9	.	TRBJ2-7	14	.	TGTGCCAGCAGCGTAGGAAATGTCTCCTACGAGCAGTACTTC	CASSVGNVSYEQYF
TRBV6-1	.	TRBJ2-2	14	.	TGTGCCAGCAGTGGAGGGACTGTTGCCGGGGAGCTGTTTTTT	CASSGGTVAGELFF
TRBV2	TRBD1	TRBJ1-5	13	.	TGTGCCAGGGGGACAGGGGGCGGTCAGCCCCAGCATTTT	CARGTGGGQPQHF
TRBV5-4	.	TRBJ1-2	15	.	TGTGCCAGCAGCGAGGGTGGACAGTCTAACTATGGCTACACCTTC	CASSEGGQSNYGYTF
TRBV5-1	.	TRBJ2-6	14	.	TGCGCCAGCAGCTTGGGGGGTGGGGCCAACGTCCTGACTTTC	CASSLGGGANVLTF
TRBV5-4	TRBD2	TRBJ2-3	14	.	TGTGCCAGCGGGCGGGAGGGCAGAACAGATACGCAGTATTTT	CASGREGRTDTQYF
TRBV20-1	.	TRBJ1-2	11	.	TGCAGTGCCGGGGCCTCTAATGGCTACACCTTC	CSAGASNGYTF
TRBV9	.	TRBJ1-2	15	.	TGTGCCAGCAGCCTCTCCACCTACAGGGACGGTGGCTACACCTTC	CASSLSTYRDGGYTF
TRBV7-9	TRBD1	TRBJ1-4	15	.	TGTGCCAGCAGCCGACAGGGGCCGACTAATGAAAAACTGTTTTTT	CASSRQGPTNEKLFF
TRBV7-3	.	TRBJ1-1	13	.	TGTGCCACTGCATCCGGCATGAACACTGAAGCTTTCTTT	CATASGMNTEAFF
TRBV18	.	TRBJ1-5	16	few	TGTGCCAGCTCACCAAGGCCAGGGAATAGCAATCAGCCCCAGCATTTT	CASSPRPGNSNQPQHF
TRBV28	.	TRBJ1-3	14	few	TGTGCCAGCAGTTTGGTACACTCTGGAAACACCATATATTTT	CASSLVHSGNTIYF
TRBV5-3	.	TRBJ1-4	16	few	TGTGCCAGAAGCTTGGCTCATTTAACAACTAATGAAAAACTGTTTTTT	CARSLAHLTTNEKLFF
TRBV4-1	.	TRBJ1-2	15	.	TGCGCCAGCAGTCCCGGGACTATACTCAACTATGGCTACACCTTC	CASSPGTILNYGYTF
TRBV5-4	.	TRBJ2-1	14	once	TGTGCCAGCAGCTTGGAGGCCCAAGGCAATGAGCAGTTCTTC	CASSLEAQGNEQFF
TRBV7-3	.	TRBJ2-5	13	.	TGTGCCAGCAGCCGGGCCGACCAAGAGACCCAGTACTTC	CASSRADQETQYF
TRBV27	TRBD2	TRBJ2-3	15	.	TGTGCCAGCAGTCCAAGACTAGCGGACACAGATACGCAGTATTTT	CASSPRLADTDTQYF
TRBV28	TRBD1	TRBJ1-5	16	.	TGTGCCAGCAGTCCCCCGACAGGGAGCGGCAGTCAGCCCCAGCATTTT	CASSPPTGSGSQPQHF
TRBV10-3	.	TRBJ1-3	13	.	TGTGCCATCACCCCGGTCTCTGGAAACACCATATATTTT	CAITPVSGNTIYF
TRBV7-8	.	TRBJ1-1	12	once	TGTGCCAGTTCGGGGGCAGGCCCTGAAGCTTTCTTT	CASSGAGPEAFF
TRBV4-2	.	TRBJ2-1	15	.	TGTGCCAGCAGTGGGGCTAGCAGTACCTACAATGAGCAGTTCTTC	CASSGASSTYNEQFF
TRBV28	.	TRBJ1-5	16	.	TGTGCCAGTCAAACGACAGGAGCCCTTAGCAATCAGCCCCAGCATTTT	CASQTTGALSNQPQHF
TRBV13	.	TRBJ2-1	14	.	TGTGCCAGCAGCTTCGCGCGCGTTGGCAATGAGCAGTTCTTC	CASSFARVGNEQFF